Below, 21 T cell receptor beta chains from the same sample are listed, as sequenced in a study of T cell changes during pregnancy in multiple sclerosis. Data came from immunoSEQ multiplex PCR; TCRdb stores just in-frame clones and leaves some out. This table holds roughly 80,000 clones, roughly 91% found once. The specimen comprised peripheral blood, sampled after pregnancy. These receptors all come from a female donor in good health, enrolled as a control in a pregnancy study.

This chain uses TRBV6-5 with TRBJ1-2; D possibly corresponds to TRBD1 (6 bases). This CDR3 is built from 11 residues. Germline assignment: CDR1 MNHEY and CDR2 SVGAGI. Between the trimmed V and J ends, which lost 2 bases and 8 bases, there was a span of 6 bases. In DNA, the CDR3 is TGTGCCAGCAGTTACCAGGGGGGCTACACCTTC. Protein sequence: CASSYQGGYTF.

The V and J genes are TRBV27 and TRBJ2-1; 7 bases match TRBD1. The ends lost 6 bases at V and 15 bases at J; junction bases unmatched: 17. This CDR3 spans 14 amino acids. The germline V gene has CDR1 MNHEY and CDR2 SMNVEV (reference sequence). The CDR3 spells CASSHEGQTMVRFF. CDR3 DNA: TGTGCCAGCAGCCACGAGGGACAGACGATGGTACGGTTCTTC.

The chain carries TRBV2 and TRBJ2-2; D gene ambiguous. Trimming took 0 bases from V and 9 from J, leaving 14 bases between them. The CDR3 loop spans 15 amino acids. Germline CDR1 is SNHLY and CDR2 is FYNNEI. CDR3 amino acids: CASSEAWSLGRELFF. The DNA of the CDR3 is TGTGCCAGCAGTGAAGCGTGGTCCCTAGGCCGGGAGCTGTTTTTT. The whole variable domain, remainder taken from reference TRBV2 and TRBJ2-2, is EPEVTQTPSHQVTQMGQEVILRCVPISNHLYFYWYRQILGQKVEFLVSFYNNEISEKSEIFDDQFSVERPDGSNFTLKIRSTKLEDSAMYFCASSEAWSLGRELFFGEGSRLTVL.

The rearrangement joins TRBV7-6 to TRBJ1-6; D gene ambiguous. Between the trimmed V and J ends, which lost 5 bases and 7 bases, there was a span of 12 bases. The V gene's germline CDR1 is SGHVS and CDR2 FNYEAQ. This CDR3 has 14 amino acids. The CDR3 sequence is CASSQTGANSPLHF. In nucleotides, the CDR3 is TGTGCCAGCAGCCAGACCGGAGCGAATTCACCCCTCCACTTT. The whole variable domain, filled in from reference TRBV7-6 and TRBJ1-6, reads GAGVSQSPRYKVTKRGQDVALRCDPISGHVSLYWYRQALGQGPEFLTYFNYEAQQDKSGLPNDRFSAERPEGSISTLTIQRTEQRDSAMYRCASSQTGANSPLHFGNGTRLTVT.

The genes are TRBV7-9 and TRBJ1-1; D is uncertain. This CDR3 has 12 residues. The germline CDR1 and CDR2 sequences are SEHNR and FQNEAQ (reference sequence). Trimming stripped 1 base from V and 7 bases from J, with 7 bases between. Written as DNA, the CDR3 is TGTGCCAGCAGCTTAGGGCTGCATGAAGCTTTCTTT. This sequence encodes CASSLGLHEAFF.

In DNA form, the CDR3 reads TGTGCCAGCAGCGGCATTTCAGGGGCCACTGAAGCTTTCTTT. It codes for CASSGISGATEAFF. The J gene is TRBJ1-1, the V gene TRBV9; D is possibly TRBD1 (6 bases). This CDR3 has 14 residues. Trimming removed 3 bases from V and 4 bases from J, with 13 bases in between. Germline CDR1 SGDLS, CDR2 YYNGEE. Variable domain in full (rest from reference TRBV9 and TRBJ1-1): DSGVTQTPKHLITATGQRVTLRCSPRSGDLSVYWYQQSLDQGLQFLIQYYNGEERAKGNILERFSAQQFPDLHSELNLSSLELGDSALYFCASSGISGATEAFFGQGTRLTVV.

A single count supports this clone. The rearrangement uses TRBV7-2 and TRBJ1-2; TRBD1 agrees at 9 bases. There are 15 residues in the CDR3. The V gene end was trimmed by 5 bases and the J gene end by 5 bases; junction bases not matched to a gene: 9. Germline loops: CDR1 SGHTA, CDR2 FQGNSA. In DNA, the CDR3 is TGTGCCAGCAGCCTGGGGACAGGGATTTGGTATGGCTACACCTTC. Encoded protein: CASSLGTGIWYGYTF.

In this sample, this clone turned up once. The CDR3 DNA reads as TGTGCCAGCAGCTTGGGTAGGGGTGGCTACACCTTC. Amino acids: CASSLGRGGYTF. The chain carries TRBV5-6 and TRBJ1-2; maybe TRBD1 (5 bases). The CDR3 spans 12 residues. Trimming stripped 0 bases from V and 7 bases from J, with 7 bases between. Germline CDR1 reads SGHDT; CDR2 reads YYEEEE.

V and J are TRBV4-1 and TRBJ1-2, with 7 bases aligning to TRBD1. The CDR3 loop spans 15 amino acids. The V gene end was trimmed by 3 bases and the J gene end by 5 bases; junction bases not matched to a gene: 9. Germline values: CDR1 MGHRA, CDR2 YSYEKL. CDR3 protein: CASSQTGTALYGYTF. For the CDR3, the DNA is TGCGCCAGCAGCCAGACGGGGACAGCCCTTTATGGCTACACCTTC.

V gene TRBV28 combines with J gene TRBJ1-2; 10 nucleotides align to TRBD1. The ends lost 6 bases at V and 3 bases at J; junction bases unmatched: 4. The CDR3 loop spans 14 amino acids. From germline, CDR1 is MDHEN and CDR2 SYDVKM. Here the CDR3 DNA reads TGTGCCAGCAGACGGACAGGGGGGGACTATGGCTACACCTTC. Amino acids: CASRRTGGDYGYTF.

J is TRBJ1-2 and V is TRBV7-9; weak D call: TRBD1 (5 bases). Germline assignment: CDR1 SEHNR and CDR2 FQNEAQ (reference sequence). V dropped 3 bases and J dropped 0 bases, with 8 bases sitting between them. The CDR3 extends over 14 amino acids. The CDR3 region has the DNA TGTGCCAGCAGCTTTACAGGATCTAACTATGGCTACACCTTC. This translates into CASSFTGSNYGYTF.

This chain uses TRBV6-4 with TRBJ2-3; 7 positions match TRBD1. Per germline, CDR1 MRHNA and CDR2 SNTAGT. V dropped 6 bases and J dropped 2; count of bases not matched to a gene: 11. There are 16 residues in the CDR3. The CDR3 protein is CASSLDRALLTDTQYF. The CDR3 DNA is TGTGCCAGCAGCCTAGACAGGGCCTTACTCACAGATACGCAGTATTTT.

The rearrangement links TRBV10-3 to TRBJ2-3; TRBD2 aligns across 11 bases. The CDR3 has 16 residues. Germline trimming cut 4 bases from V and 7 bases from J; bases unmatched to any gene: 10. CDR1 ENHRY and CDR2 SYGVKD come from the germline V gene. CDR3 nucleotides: TGTGCCATCAGTGTCCGTACTAGCGGGAGCTCGAATACGCAGTATTTT. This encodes CAISVRTSGSSNTQYF.

CDR3 residues: CASSLPGLAGTTQYF. CDR3 nucleotide sequence: TGTGCCAGCAGTTTACCAGGGCTAGCGGGGACTACGCAGTATTTT. The chain links TRBV28 to TRBJ2-3; 9 bases match TRBD2. The ends lost 2 bases at V and 8 bases at J; junction bases unmatched: 8. The CDR3 has 15 amino acids. Germline lookup yields CDR1 MDHEN and CDR2 SYDVKM.

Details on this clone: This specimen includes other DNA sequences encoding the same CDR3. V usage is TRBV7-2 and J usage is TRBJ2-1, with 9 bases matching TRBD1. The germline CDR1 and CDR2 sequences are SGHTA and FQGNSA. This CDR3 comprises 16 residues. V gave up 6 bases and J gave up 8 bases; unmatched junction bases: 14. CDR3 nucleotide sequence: TGTGCCAGCAGAATCGGCCCGGGACAGGGTGAACATGAGCAGTTCTTC. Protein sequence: CASRIGPGQGEHEQFF.

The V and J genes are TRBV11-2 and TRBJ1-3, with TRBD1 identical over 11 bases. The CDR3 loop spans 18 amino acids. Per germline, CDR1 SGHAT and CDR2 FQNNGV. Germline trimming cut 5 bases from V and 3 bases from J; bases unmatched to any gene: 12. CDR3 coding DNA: TGTGCCAGCAGCCCCCGGACAGGGGGCCAGTCGTATGGAAACACCATATATTTT. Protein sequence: CASSPRTGGQSYGNTIYF.

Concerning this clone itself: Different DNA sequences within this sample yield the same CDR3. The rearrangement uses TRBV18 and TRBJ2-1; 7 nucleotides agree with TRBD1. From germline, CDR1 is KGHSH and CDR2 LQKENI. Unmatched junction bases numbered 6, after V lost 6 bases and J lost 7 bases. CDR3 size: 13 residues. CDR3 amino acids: CASSPGQNNEQFF. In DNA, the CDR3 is TGTGCCAGCTCCCCGGGACAGAATAATGAGCAGTTCTTC.

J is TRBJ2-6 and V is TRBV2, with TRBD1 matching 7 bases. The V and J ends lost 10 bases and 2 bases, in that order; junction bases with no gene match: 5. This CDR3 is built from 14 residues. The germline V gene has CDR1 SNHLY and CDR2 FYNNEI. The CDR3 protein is CAITGVAGANVLTF. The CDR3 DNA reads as TGTGCCATTACAGGGGTGGCTGGGGCCAACGTCCTGACTTTC.

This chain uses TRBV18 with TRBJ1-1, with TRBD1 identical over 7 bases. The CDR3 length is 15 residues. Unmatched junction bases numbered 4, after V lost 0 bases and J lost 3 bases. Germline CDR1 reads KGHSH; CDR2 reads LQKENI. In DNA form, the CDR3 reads TGTGCCAGCTCACCACCGTCGCAGGGGGACACTGAAGCTTTCTTT. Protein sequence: CASSPPSQGDTEAFF.

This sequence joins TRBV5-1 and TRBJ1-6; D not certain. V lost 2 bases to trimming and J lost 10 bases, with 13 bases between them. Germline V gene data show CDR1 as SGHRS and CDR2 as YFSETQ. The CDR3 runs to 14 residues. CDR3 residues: CASSFSQRGSPLHF. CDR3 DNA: TGCGCCAGCAGCTTTTCGCAGAGAGGCTCACCCCTCCACTTT.

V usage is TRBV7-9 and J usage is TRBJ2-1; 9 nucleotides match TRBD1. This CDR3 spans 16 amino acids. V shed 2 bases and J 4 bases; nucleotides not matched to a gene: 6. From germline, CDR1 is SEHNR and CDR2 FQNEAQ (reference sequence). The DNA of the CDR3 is TGTGCCAGCAGCTTACGGGACAGGGCCCTTTACAATGAGCAGTTCTTC. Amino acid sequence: CASSLRDRALYNEQFF. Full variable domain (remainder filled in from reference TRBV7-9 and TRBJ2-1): DTGVSQNPRHKITKRGQNVTFRCDPISEHNRLYWYRQTLGQGPEFLTYFQNEAQLEKSRLLSDRFSAERPKGSFSTLEIQRTEQGDSAMYLCASSLRDRALYNEQFFGPGTRLTVL.